Listed below are T cell receptor beta chains from one sample, sequenced in a study of T cell responses to AZD1222 COVID-19 vaccine. Profiling relied on immunoSEQ multiplex PCR, and the TCRdb table lists in-frame clones only, not all of them. The sample comprises about 73,000 clones, roughly 87% of which are singletons, and approximately 9.3% rests with the top ten. This specimen was peripheral blood, taken 28 days after the second AZD1222 dose. The receptors originated from an adult who received the AZD1222 COVID-19 vaccine. Both conserved end residues are part of each CDR3. Each record gives: clone size, J gene, V gene, D gene, CDR3 protein, CDR3 DNA. The D gene is left open where the match is weak. The size of a clone is reported for some rows only, either as once, few or many, or as a class for expanded clones.

NA TRBJ2-2 TRBV12-3/TRBV12-4 NA CASSVQGSGELFF TGTGCCAGCAGCGTACAGGGATCCGGGGAGCTGTTTTTT
NA TRBJ1-4 TRBV6-5 NA CASSSVPNHEKLFF TGTGCCAGCAGTTCGGTGCCGAACCATGAAAAACTGTTTTTT
NA TRBJ2-3 TRBV2 NA CASSEWGTDTQYF TGTGCCAGCAGTGAATGGGGGACAGATACGCAGTATTTT
NA TRBJ1-2 TRBV6-6 NA CASSDRAAYGYTF TGTGCCAGCAGTGACCGGGCAGCCTATGGCTACACCTTC
NA TRBJ1-5 TRBV30 NA CAWSVRLGAGNQPQHF TGTGCCTGGAGTGTACGGCTGGGGGCGGGCAATCAGCCCCAGCATTTT
NA TRBJ2-3 TRBV4-2 NA CASSQGATDTQYF TGTGCCAGCAGCCAAGGGGCCACAGATACGCAGTATTTT
NA TRBJ2-5 TRBV7-3 NA CASTRGGSGETQYF TGTGCCAGCACCCGAGGGGGGTCGGGGGAGACCCAGTACTTC
NA TRBJ1-5 TRBV18 NA CASSPSGGGQPQHF TGTGCCAGCTCACCATCGGGGGGCGGGCAGCCCCAGCATTTT
NA TRBJ1-3 TRBV15 NA CATSAGGSGNTIYF TGTGCCACCAGTGCGGGGGGCTCTGGAAACACCATATATTTT
NA TRBJ1-5 TRBV7-2 NA CASSSTGPYQPQHF TGTGCCAGCAGCTCAACAGGGCCCTATCAGCCCCAGCATTTT
NA TRBJ1-2 TRBV6-5 TRBD1 CASSYGTGGGYTF TGTGCCAGCAGTTACGGGACAGGAGGAGGCTACACCTTC
once TRBJ2-5 TRBV6-5 TRBD1 CASSYSGQGKETQYF TGTGCCAGCAGTTACTCGGGACAGGGGAAAGAGACCCAGTACTTC
NA TRBJ2-1 TRBV5-1 NA CASSFVGALYNEQFF TGCGCCAGCAGCTTCGTGGGGGCACTCTACAATGAGCAGTTCTTC
NA TRBJ2-3 TRBV7-3 TRBD2 CASSLTSGGADTQYF TGTGCCAGCAGCTTAACTAGCGGGGGCGCAGATACGCAGTATTTT
NA TRBJ2-1 TRBV19 TRBD1 CASGGQGQINEQFF TGTGCCAGTGGGGGACAGGGGCAGATCAATGAGCAGTTCTTC
few TRBJ2-3 TRBV7-2 NA CASSLGLPFDTQYF TGTGCCAGCAGCTTAGGTCTTCCCTTTGATACGCAGTATTTT
NA TRBJ2-2 TRBV18 NA CASSPEQTGELFF TGTGCCAGCTCACCGGAGCAGACCGGGGAGCTGTTTTTT
NA TRBJ2-7 TRBV28 NA CASSFPPAGAVSYEQYF TGTGCCAGCAGTTTCCCCCCCGCAGGGGCGGTATCCTACGAGCAGTACTTC
NA TRBJ1-5 TRBV6-1 NA CASSESHQPQHF TGTGCCAGCAGTGAATCCCATCAGCCCCAGCATTTT
NA TRBJ1-3 TRBV6-5 NA CASRRTDSGNTIYF TGTGCCAGCAGGAGGACTGACTCTGGAAACACCATATATTTT
NA TRBJ1-1 TRBV6-5 TRBD1 CASSYPTGENTEAFF TGTGCCAGCAGTTACCCGACAGGGGAGAACACTGAAGCTTTCTTT
NA TRBJ1-2 TRBV7-2 NA CASSLYMAVGGNYGYTF TGTGCCAGCAGCTTATATATGGCAGTCGGCGGTAACTATGGCTACACCTTC
NA TRBJ1-5 TRBV29-1 TRBD1 CSVADRGMGQPQHF TGCAGCGTCGCGGACAGGGGAATGGGGCAGCCCCAGCATTTT
NA TRBJ2-5 TRBV5-1 NA CASSLGGTRQETQYF TGCGCCAGCAGCTTGGGCGGGACGAGGCAAGAGACCCAGTACTTC
NA TRBJ1-2 TRBV30 NA CAGRQRGTSNYGYTF TGTGCCGGAAGACAGCGGGGCACGTCTAACTATGGCTACACCTTC
once TRBJ1-2 TRBV19 NA CASSVNQGGGYTF TGTGCCAGTAGTGTTAACCAGGGTGGTGGCTACACCTTC
NA TRBJ2-3 TRBV23-1 TRBD2 CASAGGSGRSDTQYF TGCGCCAGCGCAGGGGGTAGCGGGAGATCAGATACGCAGTATTTT
NA TRBJ2-3 TRBV5-1 TRBD2 CASSLLAGGPGGTDTQYF TGCGCCAGCAGCTTGCTAGCGGGGGGCCCTGGGGGCACAGATACGCAGTATTTT
NA TRBJ2-7 TRBV6-2/TRBV6-3 NA CASSYSGSSYEQYF TGTGCCAGCAGTTACTCAGGGAGCTCCTACGAGCAGTACTTC
NA TRBJ2-7 TRBV19 NA CASSIGRLRYEQYF TGTGCCAGTAGTATCGGCAGGCTACGTTACGAGCAGTACTTC
NA TRBJ2-3 TRBV7-6 TRBD2 CASSVTRTSRTSPNTQYF TGTGCCAGCAGCGTTACCAGGACTAGCAGGACTAGTCCTAATACGCAGTATTTT
NA TRBJ2-7 TRBV29-1 NA CSVASTTYEQYF TGCAGCGTTGCGTCCACTACCTACGAGCAGTACTTC
NA TRBJ1-3 TRBV7-3 NA CASSLGHSGNTIYF TGTGCCAGCAGCTTGGGTCACAGCGGAAACACCATATATTTT
NA TRBJ1-6 TRBV14 NA CASSHLSGSPLHF TGTGCCAGCAGCCACCTAAGTGGTTCACCCCTCCACTTT
NA TRBJ2-5 TRBV19 NA CASSTDRWETQYF TGTGCCAGTAGTACAGACAGGTGGGAGACCCAGTACTTC
NA TRBJ1-4 TRBV7-9 TRBD1 CASSPLRTGWREKLFF TGTGCCAGCAGCCCGCTGAGGACAGGGTGGCGTGAAAAACTGTTTTTT
NA TRBJ2-1 TRBV9 TRBD1 CASSALQGAHNEQFF TGTGCCAGCAGCGCCCTCCAGGGGGCGCATAATGAGCAGTTCTTC
few TRBJ1-5 TRBV28 TRBD1 CASKTGGVSNQPQHF TGTGCCAGCAAAACAGGGGGCGTTAGCAATCAGCCCCAGCATTTT
NA TRBJ1-2 TRBV5-1 NA CASSVAGQSYGYTF TGCGCCAGCAGCGTAGCCGGACAAAGCTATGGCTACACCTTC
NA TRBJ2-2 TRBV3-1/TRBV3-2 NA CASTLLGTGELFF TGTGCCAGCACCCTACTAGGGACCGGGGAGCTGTTTTTT
NA TRBJ1-2 TRBV27 NA CASSLKGGNYGYTF TGTGCCAGCAGTCTCAAGGGGGGTAACTATGGCTACACCTTC